This is a list of T cell receptor beta chains from one sample in a study of shared clonotypes between healthy human individuals. TCRdb keeps only in-frame clones here, not all; method: immunoSEQ multiplex PCR. The sample records about 1 million clones, about 77% being singletons. Sequencing was performed on memory CD4+ T cells sorted from blood. The origin of the receptors is a man aged 18 to 29 in good health. Each CDR3 is given with its conserved first and last residue. The order of the fields is J gene, D gene, clone size, V gene, CDR3 protein, CDR3 DNA. The D gene is left open where the match is weak. Clone size is stated in some rows and not others, as once, few, many or a class when expanded.

J: TRBJ2-7
D: -
size: -
V: TRBV5-1
CDR3: CASKDSLDYEQYF
DNA: TGCGCCAGTAAGGACAGTTTGGACTACGAGCAGTACTTC

J: TRBJ2-5
D: TRBD1
size: -
V: TRBV2
CDR3: CASSGQAAETQYF
DNA: TGTGCCAGCAGCGGACAGGCAGCAGAGACCCAGTACTTC

J: TRBJ1-2
D: -
size: few
V: TRBV9
CDR3: CASSQRTASSGYTF
DNA: TGTGCCAGCAGCCAGCGGACAGCCTCTAGCGGCTACACCTTC

J: TRBJ2-5
D: -
size: few
V: TRBV10-1
CDR3: CASSPSQETQYF
DNA: TGCGCCAGCAGTCCGAGCCAGGAGACCCAGTACTTC

J: TRBJ1-5
D: -
size: -
V: TRBV19
CDR3: CASSYEYSNQPQHF
DNA: TGTGCCAGTAGTTATGAGTATAGCAATCAGCCCCAGCATTTT

J: TRBJ2-1
D: -
size: -
V: TRBV7-3
CDR3: CASSSPGRGSVQFFSSYNEQFF
DNA: TGTGCCAGCAGCTCACCAGGTCGGGGCTCAGTACAATTTTTTAGCTCCTACAATGAGCAGTTCTTC

J: TRBJ2-7
D: TRBD2
size: -
V: TRBV18
CDR3: CASSPRTSDEQYF
DNA: TGTGCCAGCTCACCACGGACTAGCGACGAGCAGTACTTC

J: TRBJ2-3
D: TRBD1
size: once
V: TRBV7-9
CDR3: CASSRQGQNTDTQYF
DNA: TGTGCCAGCAGTCGACAGGGTCAGAACACAGATACGCAGTATTTT

J: TRBJ2-7
D: -
size: -
V: TRBV18
CDR3: CASSPSLANEQYF
DNA: TGTGCCAGCTCACCGTCGCTAGCTAACGAGCAGTACTTC

J: TRBJ1-5
D: -
size: -
V: TRBV10-3
CDR3: CAISDRNNQPQHF
DNA: TGTGCCATCAGTGACAGAAACAATCAGCCCCAGCATTTT

J: TRBJ2-1
D: -
size: -
V: TRBV7-2
CDR3: CASSLIGGSYNEQFF
DNA: TGTGCCAGCAGCTTAATTGGCGGGTCCTACAATGAGCAGTTCTTC

J: TRBJ1-3
D: -
size: -
V: TRBV28
CDR3: CASSFSTGVSGNTIYF
DNA: TGTGCCAGCAGTTTCTCTACAGGTGTCTCTGGAAACACCATATATTTT

J: TRBJ2-7
D: -
size: -
V: TRBV19
CDR3: CASSIAGSSYEQYF
DNA: TGTGCCAGTAGTATTGCAGGGAGCTCCTACGAGCAGTACTTC

J: TRBJ2-3
D: TRBD2
size: once
V: TRBV27
CDR3: CASSLPGGAVDTQYF
DNA: TGTGCCAGCAGTTTACCGGGGGGGGCGGTAGATACGCAGTATTTT

J: TRBJ2-7
D: TRBD2
size: -
V: TRBV7-2
CDR3: CASRGGRVDEQYF
DNA: TGTGCCAGCAGAGGAGGGAGGGTCGACGAGCAGTACTTC

J: TRBJ2-3
D: TRBD1
size: -
V: TRBV2
CDR3: CASKRQGETDTQYF
DNA: TGTGCCAGCAAACGACAGGGGGAAACAGATACGCAGTATTTT

J: TRBJ1-6
D: -
size: -
V: TRBV6-6
CDR3: CASSQQVGFSPLHF
DNA: TGTGCCAGCAGCCAACAGGTGGGGTTTTCACCCCTCCACTTT

J: TRBJ2-1
D: -
size: -
V: TRBV29-1
CDR3: CSVVRLAPHNEQFF
DNA: TGCAGCGTTGTGAGGCTAGCGCCCCACAATGAGCAGTTCTTC

J: TRBJ2-5
D: TRBD2
size: -
V: TRBV29-1
CDR3: CSFGTSGETQYF
DNA: TGCAGCTTCGGGACTAGCGGGGAGACCCAGTACTTC

J: TRBJ2-1
D: TRBD1
size: -
V: TRBV11-2
CDR3: CASSPGQGTYNEQFF
DNA: TGTGCCAGCAGCCCCGGACAGGGCACCTACAATGAGCAGTTCTTC

J: TRBJ1-6
D: -
size: -
V: TRBV7-3
CDR3: CASSLLQNSPLHF
DNA: TGTGCCAGCAGCTTATTGCAGAATTCACCCCTCCACTTT

J: TRBJ1-4
D: TRBD1
size: -
V: TRBV14
CDR3: CASSEGVRGWNEKLFF
DNA: TGTGCCAGCAGCGAAGGGGTCAGGGGGTGGAATGAAAAACTGTTTTTT

J: TRBJ1-2
D: -
size: -
V: TRBV6-5
CDR3: CASSYSIPGSPTGYTF
DNA: TGTGCCAGCAGTTACTCGATTCCGGGATCCCCAACGGGCTACACCTTC

J: TRBJ2-1
D: TRBD1
size: -
V: TRBV10-1
CDR3: CASSDLGQPSYNEQFF
DNA: TGCGCCAGCAGTGATTTGGGACAGCCCTCCTACAATGAGCAGTTCTTC

J: TRBJ1-4
D: TRBD1
size: -
V: TRBV2
CDR3: CASSPHNRGQNEKLFF
DNA: TGTGCCAGCAGTCCCCACAACAGGGGGCAAAATGAAAAACTGTTTTTT

J: TRBJ2-1
D: -
size: -
V: TRBV7-9
CDR3: CASSSRILYEQFF
DNA: TGTGCCAGCAGCTCTCGGATCCTATATGAGCAGTTCTTC

J: TRBJ1-2
D: TRBD1
size: few
V: TRBV6-5
CDR3: CASGTGGGYTF
DNA: TGTGCCAGCGGAACAGGGGGCGGCTACACCTTC

J: TRBJ2-3
D: TRBD2
size: -
V: TRBV5-1
CDR3: CASSYSGGTDTQYF
DNA: TGCGCCAGCAGCTATAGCGGGGGGACAGATACGCAGTATTTT

J: TRBJ1-5
D: -
size: -
V: TRBV7-9
CDR3: CASSGSKGKSQPQHF
DNA: TGTGCCAGCAGCGGAAGCAAGGGAAAGAGTCAGCCCCAGCATTTT

J: TRBJ1-4
D: TRBD1
size: -
V: TRBV5-1
CDR3: CASSSRGSNEKLFF
DNA: TGCGCCAGCAGCTCCAGGGGGAGTAATGAAAAACTGTTTTTT

J: TRBJ1-5
D: -
size: -
V: TRBV2
CDR3: CASSEATGENQPQHF
DNA: TGTGCCAGCAGTGAAGCGACAGGCGAAAATCAGCCCCAGCATTTT

J: TRBJ2-7
D: TRBD1
size: -
V: TRBV5-1
CDR3: CASSSTGGRTYEQYF
DNA: TGCGCCAGCAGCTCCACAGGGGGGAGAACCTACGAGCAGTACTTC

J: TRBJ2-7
D: -
size: -
V: TRBV9
CDR3: CASSETGFSYEQYF
DNA: TGTGCCAGCAGCGAGACAGGATTCTCCTACGAGCAGTACTTC

J: TRBJ1-6
D: -
size: few
V: TRBV5-6
CDR3: CASSFGSQGNNSPLHF
DNA: TGTGCCAGCAGCTTTGGGTCTCAGGGGAATAATTCACCCCTCCACTTT

J: TRBJ2-2
D: TRBD1
size: -
V: TRBV7-8
CDR3: CASSSYRGRGTGELFF
DNA: TGTGCCAGCAGCTCATACAGGGGGCGAGGCACCGGGGAGCTGTTTTTT

J: TRBJ2-1
D: TRBD2
size: -
V: TRBV6-5
CDR3: CASSPLAGSYNEQFF
DNA: TGTGCCAGCAGCCCACTAGCGGGCTCCTACAATGAGCAGTTCTTC

J: TRBJ1-3
D: -
size: once
V: TRBV18
CDR3: CASSPTGTNSGNTIYF
DNA: TGTGCCAGCTCACCGACCGGGACTAACTCTGGAAACACCATATATTTT